The next 8 T cell receptor beta chains were all read from a single sample in a study of T cells expressing NK-cell markers. No DNA is given; TCRdb re-called the 5' RACE reads and lists each CDR3 protein once. The sample has a few hundred thousand distinct CDR3 sequences. Sequences were obtained from blood T cells: a sorted CD56 or NKG2C T cell subset, CD4+ or CD8+ T cells, or bulk PBMC T cells (not recorded which). The receptors shown here come from a man between 18 and 69 years old in good health.

The chain is built from TRBV19 and TRBJ1-6; TCRdb's D call, TRBD1, is unchecked because there is no DNA. In germline, CDR1 is LNHDA, CDR2 SQIVND (reference sequence). The CDR3 extends over 16 amino acids. The CDR3 sequence is CASSIRQGPNNSPLHF.

The V gene is TRBV5-1, the J gene TRBJ2-2; TCRdb selects TRBD1, and the lack of DNA leaves this call unchecked. The germline V gene encodes CDR1 SGHRS and CDR2 YFSETQ. The CDR3 length is 15 residues. The CDR3 here is CASSLEDRDTGELFF.

The chain has TRBV30 and TRBJ2-1. The germline V gene encodes CDR1 GTSNPN and CDR2 SVGIG (reference sequence). This CDR3 contains 12 residues. CDR3 in amino acids: CAWSSSPVEQFF.

V usage is TRBV12-3 or TRBV12-4 and J usage is TRBJ2-3; checking the TCRdb D call of TRBD1 is not possible without DNA. The CDR3 spans 16 residues. CDR3 sequence: CASSPFGTASTDTQYF.

The chain joins TRBV27 to TRBJ2-6. There are 16 residues in the CDR3. The germline CDR1 and CDR2 sequences are MNHEY and SMNVEV (reference sequence). The CDR3 protein is CASSRTHASGANVLTF.

V usage is TRBV25-1 and J usage is TRBJ2-3; TCRdb lists TRBD1, though no DNA is available to test this call. The germline CDR1 and CDR2 sequences are MGHDK and SYGVNS. CDR3 length: 15 amino acids. The CDR3 protein is CASSYTGQGSDTQYF. Full variable domain (missing parts from reference TRBV25-1 and TRBJ2-3): EADIYQTPRYLVIGTGKKITLECSQTMGHDKMYWYQQDPGMELHLIHYSYGVNSTEKGDLSSESTVSRIRTEHFPLTLESARPSHTSQYLCASSYTGQGSDTQYFGPGTRLTVL.

CDR3 sequence: CASSRQGIDEQFF. The chain has TRBV7-2 and TRBJ2-1; as DNA is missing, the TRBD1 call by TCRdb cannot be tested. Germline CDR1 SGHTA, CDR2 FQGNSA. This CDR3 contains 13 residues.

This chain uses TRBV18 with TRBJ2-5; the TRBD1 assignment by TCRdb is unverifiable without DNA. Germline assignment: CDR1 KGHSH and CDR2 LQKENI. The CDR3 has 16 residues. CDR3 region: CASSRGQGWTRETQYF.